This entry lists 24 T cell receptor beta chains sequenced from one sample in a study of shared clonotypes between healthy human individuals. Measured with immunoSEQ multiplex PCR; TCRdb has only the in-frame clones, and not every one. This repertoire shows about 1.1 million clones, approximately 80% found once; its top ten account for roughly 0.9%. Sequenced input: memory CD4+ T cells from PBMCs. Subset of the sample: CD45RA-negative fraction. The receptor set was obtained from a man aged 18 to 30 in good health. Some clones in this sample may be carry-over from other donors' samples.

The rearrangement links TRBV12-2 to TRBJ2-4; the table calls TRBD2, which could not be checked here. TRBV12-2 is annotated as a pseudogene. There are 12 residues in the CDR3. The CDR3 DNA sequence: TGTGCAAGTCGGCGGAGGGGAGGTATTCAGTACTTC. Protein product: CASRRRGGIQYF.

In regard to this clone: This likely traces to a read error, being one base from a far larger clone. This CDR3 is also generated by other DNA sequences in the sample. The rearrangement links TRBV9 to TRBJ2-2; a weak D match, TRBD2 (5 bases). This CDR3 contains 12 residues. Germline CDR1 and CDR2: SGDLS and YYNGEE. Trimming cost V 4 bases and J 5 bases, with 6 bases left between them. The CDR3 here is CASSPGTGELFF. For the CDR3, the DNA is TGTGCCAGCAGCCCGGGGACCGGGGAGCTGTTTTTT.

The gene calls are TRBV5-6 and TRBJ1-3; D might be TRBD1 (5 bases). The V gene lost 0 bases and the J gene lost 0 bases, with 10 bases spanning the gap. Per the germline V gene, CDR1 is SGHDT and CDR2 is YYEEEE. The CDR3 is 16 amino acids. As DNA, the CDR3 is TGTGCCAGCAGCTTGGCCGGGGCTCGCTCTGGAAACACCATATATTTT. This sequence encodes CASSLAGARSGNTIYF. The variable domain in full, with the rest retrieved from reference TRBV5-6 and TRBJ1-3, is DAGVTQSPTHLIKTRGQQVTLRCSPKSGHDTVSWYQQALGQGPQFIFQYYEEEERQRGNFPDRFSGHQFPNYSSELNVNALLLGDSALYLCASSLAGARSGNTIYFGEGSWLTVV.

V and J are TRBV7-8 and TRBJ1-1, with D possibly being TRBD1 (5 bases). Trimming stripped 2 bases from V and 2 bases from J, with 9 bases between. The CDR3 runs to 14 residues. CDR1 and CDR2 from the germline V gene are SGHVS and FQNEAQ. The CDR3 DNA reads as TGTGCCAGCAGCTTACAGGGAACCAACACTGAAGCTTTCTTT. It encodes CASSLQGTNTEAFF.

The chain employs TRBV5-4 and TRBJ2-1, with TRBD1 matching 10 bases. Per the germline V gene, CDR1 is SGHNT and CDR2 is YYREEE (reference sequence). The CDR3 is made up of 17 amino acids. J lost 7 bases, V lost 4 bases, and 14 bases had no gene match. In nucleotides, the CDR3 is TGTGCCAGCAGCGTGGCTACCGACAGGGGGCGAGGAAATGAGCAGTTCTTC. Translation gives CASSVATDRGRGNEQFF.

The genes are TRBV20-1 and TRBJ2-7; no reliable D call. Looked up from germline, CDR1 is DFQATT and CDR2 is SNEGSKA (reference sequence). This CDR3 has 11 amino acids. Trimming shortened V by 6 bases and J by 3 bases, and 9 bases separated the two germline ends. Written as DNA, the CDR3 is TGCAGTGCCGCGGACCTCTACGAGCAGTACTTC. It specifies CSAADLYEQYF.

The chain recombines TRBV28 with TRBJ2-7, with 12 bases identical to TRBD1. CDR1 and CDR2 from the germline V gene are MDHEN and SYDVKM. V was clipped by 6 bases and J by 5 bases; unmatched bases: 8. CDR3 length equals 15 residues. The CDR3 loop reads CASRAPGQGANEQYF. The CDR3 DNA is TGTGCCAGCAGGGCACCGGGACAGGGGGCTAACGAGCAGTACTTC.

V and J are TRBV15 and TRBJ2-1; the D is unclear. The germline CDR1 and CDR2 sequences are LNHNV and YYDKDF (reference sequence). The CDR3 is made up of 14 amino acids. V lost 5 bases and J 2 bases, leaving 10 bases between the germline ends. CDR3 residues: CATSVVSAYNEQFF. The CDR3, as DNA: TGTGCCACCAGCGTCGTTTCTGCCTACAATGAGCAGTTCTTC.

The CDR3 bases are TGTGCCAGCAGAATACGACAGAAAGGCTACGAGCAGTACTTC. As protein: CASRIRQKGYEQYF. The chain employs TRBV6-5 and TRBJ2-7; weak D call: TRBD1 (5 bases). The CDR3 totals 14 residues. Trimming removed 6 bases from V and 3 bases from J, with 15 bases in between. From germline, CDR1 is MNHEY and CDR2 SVGAGI.

The rearrangement links TRBV5-1 to TRBJ2-5; D may be TRBD1 (6 bases). The V gene lost 4 bases and the J gene lost 4 bases, with 14 bases spanning the gap. Germline CDR1 reads SGHRS; CDR2 reads YFSETQ. The CDR3 contains 14 residues. As DNA, the CDR3 is TGCGCCAGCAGCCCAGGAACAGGGATAGAGACCCAGTACTTC. This codes for CASSPGTGIETQYF.

This chain links TRBV2 with TRBJ1-4; no firm D call. V lost 4 bases and J 0 bases, leaving 9 bases between the germline ends. CDR3 length: 15 amino acids. Per germline, CDR1 SNHLY and CDR2 FYNNEI. This CDR3 is CASSGGLATNEKLFF. CDR3 in DNA: TGTGCCAGCAGTGGGGGTCTTGCAACTAATGAAAAACTGTTTTTT.

The chain is built from TRBV4-2 and TRBJ2-7; D possibly corresponds to TRBD2 (6 bases). CDR3 length equals 13 residues. V was trimmed by 3 bases and J by 5 bases, leaving 11 bases between them. Germline V gene sequence: CDR1 LGHNA, CDR2 YNFKEQ. The CDR3 coding sequence is TGTGCCAGCAGCCAGGAGGGACTTGACGAGCAGTACTTC. This encodes CASSQEGLDEQYF.

V is TRBV2 and J is TRBJ2-3; D call uncertain. With 6 bases removed from V and 0 bases from J, the gap between germline ends came to 10 bases. CDR1 SNHLY and CDR2 FYNNEI come from the germline V gene. CDR3 length equals 14 residues. CDR3 sequence (DNA): TGTGCCAGCAGCGCTACGACTAGCACAGATACGCAGTATTTT. This sequence encodes CASSATTSTDTQYF.

This clone was detected only once. A much larger clonotype is one base distant, so this may be a read error. This chain joins TRBV5-6 and TRBJ2-3; 12 positions match TRBD2. CDR1 and CDR2 (germline): SGHDT, YYEEEE. Germline trimming cut 4 bases from V and 1 base from J; bases unmatched to any gene: 1. This CDR3 region has 15 residues. CDR3 amino acids: CASSRLAGGTDTQYF. For the CDR3, the DNA is TGTGCCAGCAGCCGACTAGCGGGGGGCACAGATACGCAGTATTTT.

This clone was picked up one time. This chain joins TRBV30 and TRBJ2-1, with a possible D match to TRBD2 (6 bases). The CDR3 runs 16 residues. Germline V gene sequence: CDR1 GTSNPN, CDR2 SVGIG (reference sequence). The V gene lost 8 bases and the J gene lost 0 bases, with 20 bases spanning the gap. CDR3 DNA: TGTGCCGGAACCGGGCGGCGGGATAGCTCCTACAATGAGCAGTTCTTC. Its translation: CAGTGRRDSSYNEQFF. The full variable domain, with the rest looked up from reference TRBV30 and TRBJ2-1, is SQTIHQWPATLVQPVGSPLSLECTVEGTSNPNLYWYRQAAGRGLQLLFYSVGIGQISSEVPQNLSASRPQDRQFILSSKKLLLSDSGFYLCAGTGRRDSSYNEQFFGPGTRLTVL.

As for this clone: Other DNA sequences in the sample encode the same CDR3. The chain joins TRBV18 to TRBJ2-7; 8 positions match TRBD2. The CDR3 totals 14 residues. The ends lost 3 bases at V and 0 bases at J; junction bases unmatched: 1. Germline V gene data show CDR1 as KGHSH and CDR2 as LQKENI. The CDR3 here is CASSPGLVSYEQYF. In DNA, the CDR3 is TGTGCCAGCTCACCGGGACTAGTCTCCTACGAGCAGTACTTC.

The chain has TRBV7-9 and TRBJ2-5, with D possibly being TRBD1 (5 bases). Trimming took 0 bases from V and 7 from J, leaving 15 bases between them. This CDR3 region has 15 residues. Germline CDR1 is SEHNR and CDR2 is FQNEAQ (reference sequence). CDR3 in DNA: TGTGCCAGCAGCTTAGCTTTAGACGGACAAAGGACCCAGTACTTC. It codes for CASSLALDGQRTQYF.

This clone came up once. The chain uses TRBV7-2 and TRBJ2-7; TRBD2 aligns across 10 bases. The germline V gene has CDR1 SGHTA and CDR2 FQGNSA. The V segment lost 5 bases and the J segment 6 bases; nucleotides outside the gene matches: 10. The CDR3 has 15 amino acids. CDR3 loop: CASSLGLAGAGEQYF. For the CDR3, the DNA is TGTGCCAGCAGCCTGGGGCTAGCGGGAGCTGGCGAGCAGTACTTC.

The chain carries TRBV12-5 and TRBJ1-5, with 10 bases matching TRBD1. With 4 bases clipped from V and 9 bases from J, the junction kept 15 bases outside the gene matches. This CDR3 is 17 amino acids long. Per the germline V gene, CDR1 is LGHNT and CDR2 is FRNRAP. The CDR3 spells CASGSYSGTGEVMPQHF. The CDR3 nucleotides are TGTGCTAGTGGTTCCTACTCGGGGACAGGGGAGGTGATGCCCCAGCATTTT.

V and J are TRBV4-3 and TRBJ1-2, with D possibly matching TRBD1 (6 bases). V lost 3 bases and J 4 bases, leaving 12 bases between the germline ends. This CDR3 has 14 residues. Germline V gene lookup returns CDR1 LGHNA and CDR2 YSLEER. CDR3 nucleotides: TGCGCCAGCAGCCACACAGGGAGTCCCTATGGCTACACCTTC. Translating it yields CASSHTGSPYGYTF.

This chain joins TRBV6-6 and TRBJ1-2, with D possibly being TRBD1 (6 bases). CDR1 and CDR2 (germline): MNHNY, SVGAGI (reference sequence). V gave up 6 bases and J gave up 4 bases, with 12 bases separating them. This CDR3 contains 13 residues. CDR3 in amino acids: CASRLDRFYGYTF. CDR3 nucleotide sequence: TGTGCCAGCAGACTAGACAGGTTCTATGGCTACACCTTC.

The CDR3, as DNA: TGTGCCAGCAGCCATGCCGGCACGACCAATGAGCAGTTCTTC. It specifies CASSHAGTTNEQFF. The chain links TRBV5-4 to TRBJ2-1; D is undetermined. V was shortened by 4 bases and J by 6 bases, with 14 bases between the two germline ends. In germline, CDR1 is SGHNT, CDR2 YYREEE (reference sequence). This CDR3 spans 14 amino acids.

This sequence joins TRBV19 and TRBJ2-1; perhaps TRBD2 as D (6 bases). V lost 2 bases and J lost 10, with 18 bases in between. The CDR3 is 15 amino acids. Germline assignment: CDR1 LNHDA and CDR2 SQIVND (reference sequence). The CDR3 bases are TGTGCCAGTAGTATAACCCCAGGCGGGATAAGGGAGCAGTTCTTC. Translating it yields CASSITPGGIREQFF.

The rearrangement links TRBV11-3 to TRBJ2-3, with D possibly being TRBD1 (5 bases). Trimming removed 5 bases at V and 6 bases at J, with 12 bases between. Per the germline V gene, CDR1 is SGHNT and CDR2 is YENEEA. This CDR3 region has 13 residues. CDR3 in amino acids: CASSKGHLDTQYF. As DNA, the CDR3 is TGTGCCAGCAGCAAAGGACATTTGGATACGCAGTATTTT.